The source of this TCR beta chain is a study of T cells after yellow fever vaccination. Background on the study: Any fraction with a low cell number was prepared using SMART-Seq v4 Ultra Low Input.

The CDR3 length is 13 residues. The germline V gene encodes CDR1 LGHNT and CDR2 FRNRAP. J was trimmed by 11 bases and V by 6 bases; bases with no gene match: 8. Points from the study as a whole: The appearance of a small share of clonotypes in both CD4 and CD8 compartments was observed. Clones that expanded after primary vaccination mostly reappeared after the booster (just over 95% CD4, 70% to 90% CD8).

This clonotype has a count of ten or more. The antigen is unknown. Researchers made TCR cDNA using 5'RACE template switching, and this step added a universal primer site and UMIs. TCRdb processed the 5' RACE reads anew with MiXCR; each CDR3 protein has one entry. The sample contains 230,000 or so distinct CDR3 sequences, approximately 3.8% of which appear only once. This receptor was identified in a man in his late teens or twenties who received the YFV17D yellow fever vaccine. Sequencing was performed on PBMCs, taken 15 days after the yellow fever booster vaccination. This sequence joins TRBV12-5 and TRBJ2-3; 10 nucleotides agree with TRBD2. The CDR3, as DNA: TGTGCTAGTGGCCTGGTAGCGGGGGGTTGGCAGTATTTT. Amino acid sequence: CASGLVAGGWQYF.